The TCR beta chain described here comes from a study of T cell changes during pregnancy in multiple sclerosis. The assay was immunoSEQ multiplex PCR, and TCRdb's table has in-frame clones only and misses some. Among under 45,000 clones listed, roughly 90% were seen once. This CDR3 has 13 amino acids. V lost 8 bases, J lost 0 bases, and 9 bases lay in between. CDR1 and CDR2 from the germline V gene are MGHRA and YSYEKL. The source material was CD8+ T cells from peripheral blood mononuclear cells, sampled in the first trimester of pregnancy. The genes are TRBV4-1 and TRBJ2-3; D is unclear. The source is a female donor with multiple sclerosis, enrolled in a pregnancy study. CDR3 sequence reads: CASHGLSTDTQYF. The CDR3, as DNA: TGCGCCAGCCACGGTCTGAGCACAGATACGCAGTATTTT.